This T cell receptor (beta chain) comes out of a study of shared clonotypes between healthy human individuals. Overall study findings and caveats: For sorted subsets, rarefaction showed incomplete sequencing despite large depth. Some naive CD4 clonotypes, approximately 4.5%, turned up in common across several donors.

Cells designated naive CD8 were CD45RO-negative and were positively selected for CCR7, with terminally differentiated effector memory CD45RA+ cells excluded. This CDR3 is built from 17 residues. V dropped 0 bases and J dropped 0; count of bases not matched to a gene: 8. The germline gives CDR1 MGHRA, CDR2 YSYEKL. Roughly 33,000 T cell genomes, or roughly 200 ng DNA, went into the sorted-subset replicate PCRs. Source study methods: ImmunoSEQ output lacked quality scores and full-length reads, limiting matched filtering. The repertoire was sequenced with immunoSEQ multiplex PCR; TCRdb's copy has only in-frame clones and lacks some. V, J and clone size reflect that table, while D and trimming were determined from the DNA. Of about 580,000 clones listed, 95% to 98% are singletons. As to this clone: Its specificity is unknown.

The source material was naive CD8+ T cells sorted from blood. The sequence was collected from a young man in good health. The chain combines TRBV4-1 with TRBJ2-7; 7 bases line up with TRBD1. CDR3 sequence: CASSQEYGRQGSYEQYF. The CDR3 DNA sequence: TGCGCCAGCAGCCAAGAATACGGCAGACAGGGCTCCTACGAGCAGTACTTC.